This T cell receptor (beta chain) originates from a study of OX40 agonist ivuxolimab in advanced cancers. On the study more broadly: The dose-escalation group included hepatocellular carcinoma, melanoma, renal cell carcinoma and head and neck cancer. Aged about 23 to 90 with a mean of around 60 years, they were 82.7% male. Findings and limits, study-wide: CD4+ T cells averaged fewer expanded clones than CD8+ T cells. The antigens recognized by the expanded peripheral T cells, that is their antigen specificity, were not determined.

Profiled with immunoSEQ multiplex PCR; TCRdb holds only in-frame clones, not every one. The table includes about 150,000 clones, around 93% detected once. A word on this clone: Its antigen is currently unknown.

The germline V and J ends were trimmed by 3 bases and 7 bases, with 20 bases remaining between them. In germline, CDR1 is SGHDT, CDR2 YYEEEE. This CDR3 has 17 amino acids. The V call is TRBV5-6, the J call TRBJ1-6; D remains ambiguous. The receptor comes from an adult with an advanced solid tumor such as melanoma, head and neck, liver or kidney cancer. The starting material was CD4+ or CD8+ T cells sorted from blood, obtained in a trial of the OX40 agonist ivuxolimab. In DNA, the CDR3 is TGTGCCAGCAGCTGGGGAGGGCACGGTGGCCCGAATTCACCCCTCCACTTT. It yields the protein CASSWGGHGGPNSPLHF.